Each of the 32 T cell receptor beta chains below was sequenced from the same sample in a study of blood T cell repertoires in COVID-19. Sequenced by immunoSEQ multiplex PCR; TCRdb stores in-frame clones only, minus some. Altogether about 86,000 clones are present, 65% to 85% being singletons, with the ten largest covering 30% to 35%. Sequencing input: peripheral blood. These receptors were taken from a woman of 80 years or more with active or convalescent COVID-19.

A remark on this clone: At one end, the junction sequence differs from germline, possibly due to a read error. Within the sample, other DNA sequences also encode this same CDR3. The chain joins TRBV10-3 to TRBJ1-5, with D maybe TRBD1 (6 bases). The CDR3 has 15 amino acids. Germline V gene data show CDR1 as ENHRY and CDR2 as SYGVKD. This chain's CDR3 is CAISDSTGSNQPQHF. In nucleotides, the CDR3 is TGTGCCATCAGTGATTCCACAGGGAGCAATCAGCCCCAACATTTT.

The chain uses TRBV4-1 and TRBJ1-2; TRBD1 aligns across 7 bases. The CDR3 runs 16 residues. From germline, CDR1 is MGHRA and CDR2 YSYEKL. With V trimmed by 4 bases and J by 1 base, 9 bases remained unmatched. The CDR3 here is CASSPRWQGGNYGYTF. DNA for the CDR3: TGCGCCAGCAGCCCCCGGTGGCAGGGGGGTAACTATGGCTACACCTTC.

The chain has TRBV7-2 and TRBJ1-5, with D possibly matching TRBD1 (5 bases). The germline V gene encodes CDR1 SGHTA and CDR2 FQGNSA. Trimming cost V 1 base and J 5 bases, with 9 bases left between them. The CDR3 sequence is 14 residues long. CDR3 loop: CASSLVGGYQPQHF. Written as DNA, the CDR3 is TGTGCCAGCAGCTTAGTGGGGGGATATCAGCCCCAGCATTTT.

This rearrangement joins TRBV7-8 to TRBJ2-3, with TRBD2 identical over 9 bases. Per the germline V gene, CDR1 is SGHVS and CDR2 is FQNEAQ. J was trimmed by 6 bases and V by 1 base; bases with no gene match: 14. The CDR3 extends over 18 amino acids. The CDR3 region is CASSLVGARGGQSDTQYF. The CDR3 DNA is TGTGCCAGCAGCTTAGTGGGGGCGCGGGGGGGTCAGAGCGATACGCAGTATTTT. The full variable domain, rest sourced from reference TRBV7-8 and TRBJ2-3, is GAGVSQSPRYKVAKRGQDVALRCDPISGHVSLFWYQQALGQGPEFLTYFQNEAQLDKSGLPSDRFFAERPEGSVSTLKIQRTQQEDSAVYLCASSLVGARGGQSDTQYFGPGTRLTVL.

The CDR3 nucleotides are TGTGCCAGCAGCTTAGTCGGCGCGAGGACAGATACGCAGTATTTT. It is translated as CASSLVGARTDTQYF. The rearrangement uses TRBV11-2 and TRBJ2-3; D is uncertain. CDR3 length: 15 residues. The V gene lost 1 base and the J gene lost 3 bases, with 11 bases spanning the gap. Germline values: CDR1 SGHAT, CDR2 FQNNGV.

The chain has TRBV3-1 (or the pseudogene TRBV3-2) and TRBJ1-1, with 12 bases fitting TRBD1. Germline V gene sequence: CDR1 LGHDT, CDR2 YNNKEL (reference sequence). This CDR3 comprises 15 residues. The V segment lost 4 bases and the J segment 3 bases; nucleotides outside the gene matches: 3. CDR3 DNA sequence: TGTGCCAGCAGCCGCGGGACAGGGGGCTACACTGAAGCTTTCTTT. It is translated as CASSRGTGGYTEAFF.

The V call is TRBV5-4, the J call TRBJ2-5; D is perhaps TRBD2 (6 bases). Between the trimmed V and J ends, which lost 0 bases and 2 bases, there was a span of 11 bases. Germline V CDR1 and CDR2: SGHNT, YYREEE (reference sequence). This CDR3 comprises 15 residues. DNA of the CDR3: TGTGCCAGCAGCTTGGCGCGGGCGGGGCAAGAGACCCAGTACTTC. Encoded protein: CASSLARAGQETQYF. The variable domain in full, with the rest retrieved from reference TRBV5-4 and TRBJ2-5, is ETGVTQSPTHLIKTRGQQVTLRCSSQSGHNTVSWYQQALGQGPQFIFQYYREEENGRGNFPPRFSGLQFPNYSSELNVNALELDDSALYLCASSLARAGQETQYFGPGTRLLVL.

The J gene is TRBJ1-5, the V gene TRBV11-2; tentative D call: TRBD1 (6 bases). The CDR3 has 15 residues. Germline-derived CDR1 and CDR2 are SGHAT and FQNNGV. Between the trimmed V and J ends, which lost 0 bases and 9 bases, there was a span of 15 bases. The chain's CDR3 is CASSLDFGGGRPQHF. The CDR3 DNA sequence: TGTGCCAGCAGCTTAGATTTCGGGGGCGGGAGGCCCCAGCATTTT.

J is TRBJ2-1 and V is TRBV9; TRBD2 matches at 8 bases. CDR3 length: 13 amino acids. The J segment lost 10 bases and the V segment lost 3 bases, leaving 6 bases of the junction unmatched. CDR1 and CDR2 (germline): SGDLS, YYNGEE. The CDR3 nucleotides read TGTGCCAGCAGCGCCGGGAGGGCCAGGGAGCAGTTCTTC. Residues: CASSAGRAREQFF.

The chain is built from TRBV28 and TRBJ1-1; D unresolved. CDR1 is MDHEN, CDR2 SYDVKM, per germline. Deletions cut 6 bases from V and 1 base from J, with 6 bases between. The CDR3 length is 12 residues. The CDR3 sequence is CASRAQNTEAFF. The CDR3 nucleotides are TGTGCCAGCAGGGCCCAGAACACTGAAGCTTTCTTT.

This clone was detected only a few times. This chain uses TRBV5-1 with TRBJ2-7; a possible D gene is TRBD1 (8 bases). Trimming left V 0 bases short and J 4 bases short, with 17 bases between. This CDR3 region has 16 residues. Germline CDR1 and CDR2: SGHRS and YFSETQ. CDR3 sequence: CASSLAGGQVTYEQYF. The DNA of the CDR3 is TGCGCCAGCAGCTTGGCGGGGGGACAGGTGACTTACGAGCAGTACTTC.

V and J are TRBV4-3 and TRBJ1-5, with 7 bases lining up with TRBD1. The CDR3 covers 15 residues. CDR1 and CDR2 (germline): LGHNA, YSLEER. J lost 1 base, V lost 4 bases, and 4 bases had no gene match. The CDR3 nucleotides read TGCGCCAGCAGCCCAACAGGGGTGAGCAATCAGCCCCAGCATTTT. It is translated as CASSPTGVSNQPQHF.

This clone was seen just once. The chain carries TRBV10-3 and TRBJ1-1, with 9 bases matching TRBD1. Germline V CDR1 and CDR2: ENHRY, SYGVKD. With 4 bases clipped from V and 5 bases from J, the junction kept 5 bases outside the gene matches. This CDR3 contains 14 residues. CDR3 residues: CAISGRQGDTEAFF. In DNA form, the CDR3 reads TGTGCCATCAGTGGAAGACAGGGGGATACTGAAGCTTTCTTT.

The chain carries TRBV19 and TRBJ1-3, with 7 bases lining up with TRBD1. The CDR3 has 18 amino acids. Germline-derived CDR1 and CDR2 are LNHDA and SQIVND (reference sequence). The V segment lost 5 bases and the J segment 0 bases; nucleotides outside the gene matches: 13. CDR3: CASSSHRGQAYSGNTIYF. DNA for the CDR3: TGTGCCAGTAGTTCCCACCGCGGACAGGCCTACTCTGGAAACACCATATATTTT.

V usage is TRBV28 and J usage is TRBJ2-3, with 11 bases fitting TRBD2. Germline CDR1 reads MDHEN; CDR2 reads SYDVKM. This CDR3 has 18 residues. After removal of 5 bases from V and 6 bases from J, the junction contained 16 bases not matched to a gene. The CDR3 bases are TGTGCCAGCAGTCAGACACAGGCTAGCGGGAGGCCTTCTGATACGCAGTATTTT. This sequence encodes CASSQTQASGRPSDTQYF. Full variable domain (missing parts from reference TRBV28 and TRBJ2-3): DVKVTQSSRYLVKRTGEKVFLECVQDMDHENMFWYRQDPGLGLRLIYFSYDVKMKEKGDIPEGYSVSREKKERFSLILESASTNQTSMYLCASSQTQASGRPSDTQYFGPGTRLTVL.

V usage is TRBV28 and J usage is TRBJ2-5; a weak D match, TRBD2 (6 bases). Trimming cost V 5 bases and J 1 base, with 11 bases left between them. The CDR3 spans 14 residues. The germline V gene has CDR1 MDHEN and CDR2 SYDVKM. In DNA form, the CDR3 reads TGTGCCAGCAGTAAAGGGAGGTTCCAAGAGACCCAGTACTTC. Translation: CASSKGRFQETQYF.

The V gene is TRBV19, the J gene TRBJ1-5; TRBD1 agrees at 7 bases. Per the germline V gene, CDR1 is LNHDA and CDR2 is SQIVND (reference sequence). V gave up 1 base and J gave up 4 bases; unmatched junction bases: 7. CDR3 size: 16 residues. This CDR3 is CASSIVRGQRNQPQHF. CDR3 in DNA: TGTGCCAGTAGTATAGTTCGGGGACAGAGGAATCAGCCCCAGCATTTT.

V gene TRBV4-3 combines with J gene TRBJ1-4; 7 bases are a match to TRBD1. Germline values: CDR1 LGHNA, CDR2 YSLEER. The CDR3 is 19 residues long. V dropped 0 bases and J dropped 1; count of bases not matched to a gene: 11. The CDR3 sequence is CASSQDWEQGMVTNEKLFF. The DNA of the CDR3 is TGCGCCAGCAGCCAAGATTGGGAACAGGGGATGGTAACTAATGAAAAACTGTTTTTT.

Written as DNA, the CDR3 is TGTGCCAGCTCACCCACGACAGGGGGGAACACTGAAGCTTTCTTT. Protein sequence: CASSPTTGGNTEAFF. The chain combines TRBV18 with TRBJ1-1; 9 bases map to TRBD1. The V gene end was trimmed by 3 bases and the J gene end by 1 base; junction bases not matched to a gene: 3. There are 15 residues in the CDR3. CDR1 and CDR2 (germline): KGHSH, LQKENI.

This clone showed up just a few times. The CDR3 coding sequence is TGCGCCAGCAGCCAAGGGAACAGGGACAATGAGCAGTTCTTC. Translation gives CASSQGNRDNEQFF. V is TRBV4-1 and J is TRBJ2-1; D perhaps matches TRBD1 (6 bases). Trimming cost V 1 base and J 5 bases, with 9 bases left between them. Germline V lookup: CDR1 MGHRA, CDR2 YSYEKL. CDR3 size: 14 residues.

CDR3 loop: CASSPQNRAGQPQHF. Here the CDR3 DNA reads TGTGCCAGCAGCCCGCAAAACAGGGCCGGTCAGCCCCAGCATTTT. This sequence joins TRBV11-2 and TRBJ1-5; maybe TRBD1 (6 bases). Looked up from germline, CDR1 is SGHAT and CDR2 is FQNNGV. V was pared by 5 bases and J by 6 bases, with 17 bases between. This CDR3 contains 15 residues.

V is TRBV2 and J is TRBJ1-2; D is perhaps TRBD1 (6 bases). This CDR3 contains 14 residues. The germline V and J ends were trimmed by 6 bases and 4 bases, with 15 bases remaining between them. Germline V gives CDR1 SNHLY, CDR2 FYNNEI. The DNA of the CDR3 is TGTGCCAGCAGCTTCCAGGGGCTCGGCTATGGCTACACCTTC. This sequence encodes CASSFQGLGYGYTF. Combining the CDR3 with reference TRBV2 and TRBJ1-2 gives the whole variable domain EPEVTQTPSHQVTQMGQEVILRCVPISNHLYFYWYRQILGQKVEFLVSFYNNEISEKSEIFDDQFSVERPDGSNFTLKIRSTKLEDSAMYFCASSFQGLGYGYTFGSGTRLTVV.

The gene calls are TRBV9 and TRBJ2-1; 11 bases are a match to TRBD1. J lost 9 bases, V lost 0 bases, and 2 bases had no gene match. Germline V gene data show CDR1 as SGDLS and CDR2 as YYNGEE. The CDR3 extends over 14 amino acids. CDR3 sequence: CASSVGTGGFEQFF. Here the CDR3 DNA reads TGTGCCAGCAGCGTAGGGACAGGGGGCTTTGAGCAGTTCTTC. The whole variable domain, remainder taken from reference TRBV9 and TRBJ2-1, is DSGVTQTPKHLITATGQRVTLRCSPRSGDLSVYWYQQSLDQGLQFLIQYYNGEERAKGNILERFSAQQFPDLHSELNLSSLELGDSALYFCASSVGTGGFEQFFGPGTRLTVL.

The V call is TRBV7-2, the J call TRBJ2-3; 8 bases line up with TRBD2. Trimming took 5 bases from V and 4 from J; bases not matched to a gene: 20. The germline gives CDR1 SGHTA, CDR2 FQGNSA. This CDR3 is 19 amino acids long. DNA of the CDR3: TGTGCCAGCAGCACGTATGCGGTGACGGGGGGGCCTAGGGCAGATACGCAGTATTTT. Its protein is CASSTYAVTGGPRADTQYF.

The rearrangement links TRBV4-3 to TRBJ1-6; 9 bases are shared with TRBD1. Germline-derived CDR1 and CDR2 are LGHNA and YSLEER. The CDR3 sequence is 19 residues long. With V trimmed by 0 bases and J by 4 bases, 10 bases remained unmatched. CDR3 DNA sequence: TGCGCCAGCAGCCAAGAACGAAACAGGGGGCCGCCGTATAATTCACCCCTCCACTTT. It specifies CASSQERNRGPPYNSPLHF.

The chain couples TRBV19 to TRBJ1-1; 8 bases are shared with TRBD1. CDR1 LNHDA and CDR2 SQIVND come from the germline V gene (reference sequence). The CDR3 extends over 17 amino acids. The J segment lost 4 bases and the V segment lost 1 base, leaving 11 bases of the junction unmatched. The CDR3 nucleotides read TGTGCCAGTAGTATAGGGCAGGGGGCCGTTGGTATCACTGAAGCTTTCTTT. This gives the protein CASSIGQGAVGITEAFF.

DNA for the CDR3: TGTGCCAGCAGTTGGGGACTGGACAACTATGGCTACACCTTC. Residues: CASSWGLDNYGYTF. V is TRBV6-5 and J is TRBJ1-2; the D gene is possibly TRBD1 (5 bases). The germline CDR1 and CDR2 sequences are MNHEY and SVGAGI. This CDR3 region has 14 residues. Between the trimmed V and J ends, which lost 4 bases and 2 bases, there was a span of 11 bases.

The V and J genes are TRBV10-1 and TRBJ2-3; no firm D call. CDR3 length equals 15 residues. Trimming removed 5 bases from V and 7 bases from J, with 19 bases in between. CDR1 WNHNN and CDR2 SYGVQD come from the germline V gene (reference sequence). Here the CDR3 reads CASSPLRDSVYTQYF. The CDR3 DNA is TGCGCCAGCAGTCCTCTGAGAGACTCAGTTTATACGCAGTATTTT.

The V and J genes are TRBV21-1 and TRBJ1-2; the D call in the table, TRBD1, was not verified against the DNA. TRBV21-1 is a known pseudogene. The length of the CDR3 is 18 residues. CDR3 coding DNA: TGTGTCAGCAGCAAAGTAGGTGGGGCAGGGGGCATTCTCTATGGCTACACCTTC. Residues: CVSSKVGGAGGILYGYTF.

The chain recombines TRBV6-2 or TRBV6-3 with TRBJ2-3, with D possibly being TRBD2 (7 bases). Trimming took 2 bases from V and 14 from J, leaving 17 bases between them. CDR3 length: 13 amino acids. CDR1 MNHEY and CDR2 SVGEGT come from the germline V gene. The CDR3 sequence is CASSYGGGGPGYF. CDR3 DNA: TGTGCCAGCAGTTACGGTGGCGGGGGCCCCGGGTATTTT.

The J gene is TRBJ2-2, the V gene TRBV18; TRBD1 aligns across 7 bases. The CDR3 is made up of 19 amino acids. The germline V gene encodes CDR1 KGHSH and CDR2 LQKENI. V trimming: 4 bases; J trimming: 1 base; junction bases outside the gene matches: 15. In DNA, the CDR3 is TGTGCCAGCTCACTCTTTGCCCCTACAGGGGCCCTGAACACCGGGGAGCTGTTTTTT. Translated, it gives CASSLFAPTGALNTGELFF.

This clone turned up a few times. The chain uses TRBV7-2 and TRBJ1-1; 7 nucleotides match TRBD1. CDR1 and CDR2 (germline): SGHTA, FQGNSA. V lost 3 bases and J lost 4; bases outside the gene matches: 5. This CDR3 contains 14 residues. The CDR3 bases are TGTGCCAGCAGCTTCAATCCAGGGGGCACTGAAGCTTTCTTT. It is translated as CASSFNPGGTEAFF.